The text below deals with one TCR beta chain. Its antigen is not identified. The CDR3 is 13 residues long. CDR1 and CDR2 from the germline V gene are SGHRS and YFSETQ. V dropped 5 bases and J dropped 2 bases, with 11 bases sitting between them. The sample originates from a study of T cells after posttransplantation cyclophosphamide. Whole-study results and caveats: Recipient CMV seropositivity and CMV reactivation strongly tracked TRB clonality.

Assay: immunoSEQ multiplex PCR; the TCRdb copy retains only in-frame clones and omits some. The sample lists tens of thousands of clones, less than 95% occurring once. Cyclophosphamide on days +3 and +4 followed busulfan-fludarabine conditioning and a marrow graft. This sequence originates from a male patient aged 60 to 75 who received an allogeneic stem cell transplant from a related donor and was CMV-positive. Some of the T cells may derive from the graft donor. V and J are TRBV5-1 and TRBJ2-7; D possibly corresponds to TRBD2 (5 bases). Sequencing was performed on PBMCs, taken around 67 days after allogeneic stem cell transplant with posttransplant cyclophosphamide. The CDR3 loop reads CASRPGYTYEQYF. The CDR3 DNA reads as TGCGCCAGCAGACCGGGGTACACCTACGAGCAGTACTTC.